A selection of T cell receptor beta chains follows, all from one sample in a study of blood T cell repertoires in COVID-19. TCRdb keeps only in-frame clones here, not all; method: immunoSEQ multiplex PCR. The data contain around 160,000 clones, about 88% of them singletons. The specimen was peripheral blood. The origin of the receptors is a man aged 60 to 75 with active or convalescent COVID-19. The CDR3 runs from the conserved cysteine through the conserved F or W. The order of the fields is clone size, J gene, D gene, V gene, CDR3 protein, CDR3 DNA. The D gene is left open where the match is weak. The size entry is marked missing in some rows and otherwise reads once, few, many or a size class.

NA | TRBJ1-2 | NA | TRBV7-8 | CASSLDRDTPNYGYTF | TGTGCCAGCAGCTTAGATCGGGACACCCCTAACTATGGCTACACCTTC
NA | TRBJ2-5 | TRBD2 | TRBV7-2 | CASSLRLAGGETQYF | TGTGCCAGCAGCTTAAGACTAGCAGGAGGCGAGACCCAGTACTTC
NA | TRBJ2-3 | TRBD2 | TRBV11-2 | CASSLVPLAGGTDTQYF | TGTGCCAGCAGCTTAGTGCCCCTAGCGGGGGGAACAGATACGCAGTATTTT
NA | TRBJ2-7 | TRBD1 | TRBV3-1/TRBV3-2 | CASSHRTGFEQYF | TGTGCCAGCAGCCACCGGACAGGGTTCGAGCAGTACTTC
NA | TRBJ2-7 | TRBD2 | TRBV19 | CASSPRTSGSSAYEQYF | TGTGCCAGTAGTCCACGGACTAGCGGGAGTTCGGCCTACGAGCAGTACTTC
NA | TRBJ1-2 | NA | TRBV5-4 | CASSPPGRGNGYTF | TGTGCCAGCAGCCCCCCAGGCAGGGGAAACGGCTACACCTTC
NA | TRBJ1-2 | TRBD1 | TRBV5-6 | CASSLYRSGTGDFPYGYTF | TGTGCCAGCAGCTTGTACAGATCCGGGACAGGGGATTTTCCCTATGGCTACACCTTC
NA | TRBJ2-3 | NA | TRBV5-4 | CASSPQGGGGTDTQYF | TGTGCCAGCAGCCCCCAGGGCGGGGGCGGTACAGATACGCAGTATTTT
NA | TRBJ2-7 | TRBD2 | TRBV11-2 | CASSFFHGGEAPYEQYF | TGTGCCAGCAGCTTTTTCCACGGGGGGGAGGCCCCCTACGAGCAGTACTTC
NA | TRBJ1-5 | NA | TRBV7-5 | CVRSLARSEAQHF | TGTGTCAGAAGCTTAGCGCGCTCCGAGGCCCAGCATTTT
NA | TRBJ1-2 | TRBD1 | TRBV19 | CASTGQGGAGYTF | TGTGCCAGTACCGGACAGGGGGGGGCTGGCTACACCTTC
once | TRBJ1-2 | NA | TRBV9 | CASSPFDSNYGYTF | TGTGCCAGCAGCCCTTTCGACAGTAACTATGGCTACACCTTC
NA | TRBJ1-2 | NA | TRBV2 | CASSLDTRGYTF | TGTGCCAGCAGTTTGGACACTCGGGGCTACACCTTC
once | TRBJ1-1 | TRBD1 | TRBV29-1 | CSVELDRYTEAFF | TGCAGCGTTGAACTGGACAGGTACACTGAAGCTTTCTTT
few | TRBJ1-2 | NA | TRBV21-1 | CASSTRQGAGYTF | TGTGCCAGCAGCACTCGACAGGGGGCTGGCTACACCTTC
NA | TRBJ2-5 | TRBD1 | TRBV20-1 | CSASPGQGFMETQYF | TGCAGTGCTAGTCCGGGACAGGGTTTTATGGAGACCCAGTACTTC
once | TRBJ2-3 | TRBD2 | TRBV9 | CASSAVAGMADTQYF | TGTGCCAGCAGCGCGGTAGCGGGAATGGCAGATACGCAGTATTTT
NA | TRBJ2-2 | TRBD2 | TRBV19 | CASSLAGVFGELFF | TGTGCCAGTAGCCTAGCGGGGGTTTTCGGGGAGCTGTTTTTT
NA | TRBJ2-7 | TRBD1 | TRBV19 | CASSIGTGGDEQYF | TGTGCCAGTAGTATCGGGACAGGGGGGGACGAGCAGTACTTC
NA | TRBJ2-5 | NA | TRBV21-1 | CASPTTVRRGASKETQYF | TGTGCCAGCCCCACCACAGTCAGGCGGGGGGCCTCGAAGGAGACCCAGTACTTC